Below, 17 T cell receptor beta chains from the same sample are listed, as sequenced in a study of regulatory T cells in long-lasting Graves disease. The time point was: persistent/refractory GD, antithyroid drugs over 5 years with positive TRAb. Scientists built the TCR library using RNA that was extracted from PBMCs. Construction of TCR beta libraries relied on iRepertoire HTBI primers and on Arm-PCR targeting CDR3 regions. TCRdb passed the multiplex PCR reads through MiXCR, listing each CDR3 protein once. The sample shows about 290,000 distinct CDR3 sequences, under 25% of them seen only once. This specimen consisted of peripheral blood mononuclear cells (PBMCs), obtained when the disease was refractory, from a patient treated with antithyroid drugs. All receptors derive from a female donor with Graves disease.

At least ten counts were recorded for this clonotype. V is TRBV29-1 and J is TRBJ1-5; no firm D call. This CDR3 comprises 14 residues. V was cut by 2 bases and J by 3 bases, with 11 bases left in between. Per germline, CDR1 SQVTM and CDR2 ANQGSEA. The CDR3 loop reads CSVENADFNQPQHF. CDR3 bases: TGCAGCGTTGAAAACGCAGACTTCAATCAGCCCCAGCATTTT. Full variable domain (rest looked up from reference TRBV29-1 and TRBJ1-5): SAVISQKPSRDICQRGTSLTIQCQVDSQVTMMFWYRQQPGQSLTLIATANQGSEATYESGFVIDKFPISRPNLTFSTLTVSNMSPEDSSIYLCSVENADFNQPQHFGDGTRLSIL.

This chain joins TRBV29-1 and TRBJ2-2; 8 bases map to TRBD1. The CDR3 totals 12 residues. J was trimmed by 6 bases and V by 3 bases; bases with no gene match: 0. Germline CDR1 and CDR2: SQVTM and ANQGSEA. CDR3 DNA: TGCAGCGTTGACAGGGGGCCCGGGGAGCTGTTTTTT. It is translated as CSVDRGPGELFF.

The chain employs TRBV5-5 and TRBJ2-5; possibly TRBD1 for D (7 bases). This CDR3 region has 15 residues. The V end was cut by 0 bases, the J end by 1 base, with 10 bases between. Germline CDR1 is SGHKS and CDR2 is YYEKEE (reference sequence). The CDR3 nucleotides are TGTGCCAGCAGCTTGGACAGGGGAGGCCAAGAGACCCAGTACTTC. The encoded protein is CASSLDRGGQETQYF.

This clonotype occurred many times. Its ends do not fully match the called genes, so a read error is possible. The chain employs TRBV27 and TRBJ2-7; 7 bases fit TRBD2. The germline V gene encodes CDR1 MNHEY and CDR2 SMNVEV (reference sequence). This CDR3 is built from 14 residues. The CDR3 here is CASSLLGTTYEQYF. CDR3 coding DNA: TGTGCCAGCAGCTTATTGGGGACTACCTACGAGCAGTACTTC.

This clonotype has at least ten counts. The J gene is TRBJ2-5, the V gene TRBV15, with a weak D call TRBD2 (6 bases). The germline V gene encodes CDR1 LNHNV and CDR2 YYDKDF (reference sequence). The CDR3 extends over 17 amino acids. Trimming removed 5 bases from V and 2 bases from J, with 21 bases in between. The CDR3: CATSASQLAGYQETQYF. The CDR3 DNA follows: TGTGCCACCAGCGCCTCCCAACTAGCAGGTTATCAAGAGACCCAGTACTTC.

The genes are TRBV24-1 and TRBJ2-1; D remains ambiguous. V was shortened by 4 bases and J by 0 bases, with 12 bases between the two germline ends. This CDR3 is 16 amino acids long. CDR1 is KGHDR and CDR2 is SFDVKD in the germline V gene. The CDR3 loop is CATSDPDASSYNEQFF. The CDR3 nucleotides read TGTGCCACCAGTGACCCCGACGCAAGCTCCTACAATGAGCAGTTCTTC.

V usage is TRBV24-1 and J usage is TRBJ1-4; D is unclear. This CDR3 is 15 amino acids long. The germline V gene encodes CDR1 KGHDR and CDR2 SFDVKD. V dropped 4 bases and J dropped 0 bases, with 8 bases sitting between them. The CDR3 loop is CATSDSGSTNEKLFF. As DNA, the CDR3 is TGTGCCACCAGTGACTCCGGCTCAACTAATGAAAAACTGTTTTTT.

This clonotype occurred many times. The CDR3 bases are TGTGCCAGCAGTGGGGGACTAGCGGACTCCTACGAGCAGTACTTC. It translates to CASSGGLADSYEQYF. This rearrangement joins TRBV3-1 to TRBJ2-7; TRBD2 aligns across 11 bases. CDR3 length: 15 amino acids. J lost 0 bases, V lost 6 bases, and 4 bases had no gene match. Germline V gives CDR1 LGHDT, CDR2 YNNKEL (reference sequence).

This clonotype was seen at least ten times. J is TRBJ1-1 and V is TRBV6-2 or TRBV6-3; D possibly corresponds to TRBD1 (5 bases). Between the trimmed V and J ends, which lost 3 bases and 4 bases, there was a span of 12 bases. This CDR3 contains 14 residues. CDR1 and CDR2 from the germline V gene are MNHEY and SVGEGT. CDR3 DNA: TGTGCCAGCAGTTATATGGGACCGACCACTGAAGCTTTCTTT. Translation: CASSYMGPTTEAFF.

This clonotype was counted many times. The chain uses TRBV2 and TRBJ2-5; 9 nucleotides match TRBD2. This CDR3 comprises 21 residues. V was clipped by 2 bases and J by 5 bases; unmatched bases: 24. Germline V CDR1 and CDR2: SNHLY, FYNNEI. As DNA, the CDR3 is TGTGCCAGCAGTGAACTCGTGGGAGCGGGAGGACACCTCACCCGTCTGGAGACCCAGTACTTC. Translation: CASSELVGAGGHLTRLETQYF.

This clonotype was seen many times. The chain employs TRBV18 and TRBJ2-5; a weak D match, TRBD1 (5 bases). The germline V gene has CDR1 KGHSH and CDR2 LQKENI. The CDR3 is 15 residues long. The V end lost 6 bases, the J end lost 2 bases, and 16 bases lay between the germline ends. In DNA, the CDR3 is TGTGCCAGCTCCGTCATGCAGGGATCACAAGAGACCCAGTACTTC. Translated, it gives CASSVMQGSQETQYF.

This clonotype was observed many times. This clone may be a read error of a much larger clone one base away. DNA for the CDR3: TGTGCCAGCAGCTCGACAGGGTGGAACACTGAAGCTTTCTTT. This codes for CASSSTGWNTEAFF. V and J are TRBV7-6 and TRBJ1-1; TRBD1 agrees at 7 bases. V lost 4 bases, J lost 1 base, and 3 bases stayed unmatched. Germline values: CDR1 SGHVS, CDR2 FNYEAQ. The CDR3 has 14 amino acids.

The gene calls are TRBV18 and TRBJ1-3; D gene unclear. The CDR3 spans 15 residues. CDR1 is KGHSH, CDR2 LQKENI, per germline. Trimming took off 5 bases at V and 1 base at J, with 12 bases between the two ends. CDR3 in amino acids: CASSADPLSGNTIYF. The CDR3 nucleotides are TGTGCCAGCTCAGCGGATCCTTTGTCTGGAAACACCATATATTTT.

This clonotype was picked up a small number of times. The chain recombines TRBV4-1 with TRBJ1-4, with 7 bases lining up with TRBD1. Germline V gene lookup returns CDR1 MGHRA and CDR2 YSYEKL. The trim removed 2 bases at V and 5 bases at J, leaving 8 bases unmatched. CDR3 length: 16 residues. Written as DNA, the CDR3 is TGCGCCAGCAGCCAAAGAGAGGGGGCGGGAAATGAAAAACTGTTTTTT. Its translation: CASSQREGAGNEKLFF.

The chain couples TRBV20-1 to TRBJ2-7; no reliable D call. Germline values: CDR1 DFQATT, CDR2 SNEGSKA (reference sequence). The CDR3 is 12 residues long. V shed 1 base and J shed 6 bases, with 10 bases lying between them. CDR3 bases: TGCAGTGCTAGAGTGGGCAAGATCGAGCAGTACTTC. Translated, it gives CSARVGKIEQYF.

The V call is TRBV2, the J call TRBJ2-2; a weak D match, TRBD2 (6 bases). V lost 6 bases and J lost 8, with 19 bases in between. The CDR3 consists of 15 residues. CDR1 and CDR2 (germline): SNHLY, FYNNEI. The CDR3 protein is CASRHRDSKSGELFF. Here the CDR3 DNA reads TGTGCCAGCAGGCACCGGGACTCAAAATCTGGGGAGCTGTTTTTT.

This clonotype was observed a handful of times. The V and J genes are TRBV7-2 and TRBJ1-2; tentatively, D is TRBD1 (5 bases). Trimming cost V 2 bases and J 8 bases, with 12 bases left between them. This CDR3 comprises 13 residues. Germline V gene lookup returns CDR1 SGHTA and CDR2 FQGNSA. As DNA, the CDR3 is TGTGCCAGCAGCTTATGGGACGGGGGGGGCTACACCTTC. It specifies CASSLWDGGGYTF.